These T cell receptor beta chains were read from a single sample in a study of blood T cell repertoires in COVID-19. The assay was immunoSEQ multiplex PCR, and TCRdb's table has in-frame clones only and misses some. This sample has around 300,000 clones, with 83% found just once. Sample: peripheral blood. Every receptor here comes from a woman in her fifties or sixties who had recovered from COVID-19. Both conserved end residues are part of each CDR3. Clone size, where shown, is once, few, many, or a class for clones that have expanded.

size | V | CDR3
. | TRBV4-2 | CASSRRGERGGLVETQYF
few | TRBV11-2 | CASSSARQGWTGELFF
. | TRBV24-1 | CATSEPGQNYGYTF
. | TRBV27 | CASSFGQDYEQYF
. | TRBV2 | CASGSRVSYEQYF
. | TRBV28 | CATEGQGNNEQYF
. | TRBV30 | CAWSGDRLPQYF
. | TRBV27 | CASSWTGVVADTQYF
. | TRBV28 | CASYSGQGLPYIGSPLHF
. | TRBV7-3 | CASSLRSSVAGTEQFF
many | TRBV7-6 | CASSQGRGYEQYF
. | TRBV14 | CASSQGGSGTMSLAQYF
. | TRBV27 | CASSLGRPPNTGELFF
. | TRBV9 | CASSVGAGSTDTQYF
. | TRBV5-1 | CASSLESGRDGYTF
. | TRBV28 | CASSLSDRVGYTF
once | TRBV15 | CATSRNSVTGFAYEQYF
. | TRBV11-3 | CASSALAGANTGELFF
. | TRBV7-2 | CASSPAQGPNSPLHF
. | TRBV9 | CASSVGNSDYNEQFF
. | TRBV20-1 | CSAPGDEKLFF
once | TRBV10-3 | CAISEKGTGKNYGYTF
. | TRBV27 | CASSLAVTYEQYF
once | TRBV16 | CASSPRQGWTFGAFF
. | TRBV4-1 | CASSQYDRGVGNTIYF
. | TRBV15 | CATSRDPGTSGRAVEQFF
. | TRBV21-1 | CASACRRTDYGYTF
. | TRBV7-3 | CASSRAVDNEQFF
. | TRBV2 | CASSVGQGATGELFF
. | TRBV12-3/TRBV12-4 | CASSLRPGDGYTF
. | TRBV5-1 | CASNPSVGNEQYF
. | TRBV7-3 | CASSFGSTGANTEAFF
. | TRBV4-3 | CASSQGVSTYGYTF
. | TRBV10-1 | CASSDPLPSYNSPLHF
. | TRBV27 | CASSLADGYGYTF
. | TRBV27 | CASSWGHPYEQYF
. | TRBV9 | CASSVEGLAGGPSDEQYF
. | TRBV6-5 | CASSYSQGLMNTEAFF
. | TRBV2 | CASSERYRVIF
. | TRBV18 | CASSLHRDDEQFF
. | TRBV30 | CAWKSGSRLYGYTF
. | TRBV6-5 | CATGGTSRADTQYF
few | TRBV7-2 | CASSQGQGIGSPLHF
. | TRBV18 | CASSPQDRIGNTIYF
. | TRBV30 | CAWSGLSFGPYGYTF
. | TRBV2 | CASSDLGGARYNGYTF
once | TRBV5-1 | CASSFRNTGELFF
. | TRBV9 | CASSVQGANYGYTF
. | TRBV11-3 | CASSCFLGNTGELFF
. | TRBV4-3 | CASSQDPGTAYGYTF
. | TRBV9 | CASSRERGAYNEQFF
. | TRBV7-2 | CASSLPWAGGPSYNEQFF
. | TRBV5-1 | CASRREAELFF
. | TRBV6-2/TRBV6-3 | CASSYPLGTGGTSGSYEQYF
. | TRBV11-2 | CASSLMGTVNEKLFF